The 7 T cell receptor beta chains in this list originate from one sample, sequenced in a study of blood T cell repertoires in COVID-19. Only in-frame clones appear in the TCRdb table, and some are missing; sequencing was by immunoSEQ multiplex PCR. This sample carries 300,000 to 450,000 clones, around 87% of them seen once, and the ten largest clones take about 2.3%. The source material was peripheral blood. The receptors originated from a woman aged 55-70 years with COVID-19, enrolled during active disease.

The chain has TRBV9 and TRBJ2-7; D is possibly TRBD1 (5 bases). Trimming left V 4 bases short and J 4 bases short, with 9 bases between. CDR1 and CDR2 (germline): SGDLS, YYNGEE. The CDR3 loop spans 12 amino acids. CDR3 sequence: CASSQSGYEQYF. As DNA, the CDR3 is TGTGCCAGCAGCCAGTCAGGGTACGAGCAGTACTTC.

CDR3 loop: CASSWGPGDYSGNTIYF. CDR3 coding DNA: TGTGCCAGCAGTTGGGGACCGGGGGACTACTCTGGAAACACCATATATTTT. The rearrangement links TRBV6-2 or TRBV6-3 to TRBJ1-3, with TRBD1 as a possible D gene (5 bases). Germline V gene data show CDR1 as MNHEY and CDR2 as SVGEGT. V lost 4 bases to trimming and J lost 0 bases, with 16 bases between them. This CDR3 has 17 residues.

The chain links TRBV11-2 to TRBJ2-5; 9 bases match TRBD1. The V and J ends lost 5 bases and 5 bases, in that order; junction bases with no gene match: 12. The length of the CDR3 is 16 residues. Looked up from germline, CDR1 is SGHAT and CDR2 is FQNNGV. The CDR3 loop reads CASSHTGGRWMETQYF. The CDR3 nucleotides are TGTGCCAGCAGCCACACAGGGGGCCGGTGGATGGAGACCCAGTACTTC.

The V gene is TRBV7-9, the J gene TRBJ1-6, with TRBD1 identical over 8 bases. The CDR3 sequence is 14 residues long. V lost 3 bases, J lost 7 bases, and 2 bases stayed unmatched. CDR1 is SEHNR and CDR2 is FQNEAQ in the germline V gene (reference sequence). The CDR3 protein is CASSLGQDNSPLHF. The CDR3 nucleotides are TGTGCCAGCAGCTTGGGACAGGACAATTCACCCCTCCACTTT. Full variable domain (remainder filled in from reference TRBV7-9 and TRBJ1-6): DTGVSQNPRHKITKRGQNVTFRCDPISEHNRLYWYRQTLGQGPEFLTYFQNEAQLEKSRLLSDRFSAERPKGSFSTLEIQRTEQGDSAMYLCASSLGQDNSPLHFGNGTRLTVT.

The rearrangement joins TRBV7-8 to TRBJ2-1, with 7 positions matching TRBD1. In germline, CDR1 is SGHVS, CDR2 FQNEAQ. There are 13 residues in the CDR3. V trimming: 5 bases; J trimming: 9 bases; junction bases outside the gene matches: 7. The CDR3 DNA follows: TGTGCCAGCAGCATAAGACAGGGCACTGAGCAGTTCTTC. Encoded protein: CASSIRQGTEQFF.

V and J are TRBV7-3 and TRBJ2-7, with TRBD2 as a possible D gene (5 bases). CDR3 length: 13 residues. The V end was cut by 4 bases, the J end by 6 bases, with 13 bases between. In germline, CDR1 is SGHTA, CDR2 FQGTGA. The CDR3 DNA follows: TGTGCCAGCAGCTCCGGAGGAATTGGCGAGCAGTACTTC. It is translated as CASSSGGIGEQYF. The full variable domain, with the rest looked up from reference TRBV7-3 and TRBJ2-7, is GAGVSQTPSNKVTEKGKYVELRCDPISGHTALYWYRQSLGQGPEFLIYFQGTGAADDSGLPNDRFFAVRPEGSVSTLKIQRTERGDSAVYLCASSSGGIGEQYFGPGTRLTVT.

This chain connects TRBV5-1 to TRBJ1-4; D perhaps matches TRBD1 (5 bases). The ends were cut back, 2 bases at V and 8 bases at J, with 10 bases in the middle. Per the germline V gene, CDR1 is SGHRS and CDR2 is YFSETQ. This CDR3 is built from 13 residues. The CDR3 DNA reads as TGCGCCAGCAGCTTTAGGGAGGGGGAAAAACTGTTTTTT. Encoded protein: CASSFREGEKLFF.